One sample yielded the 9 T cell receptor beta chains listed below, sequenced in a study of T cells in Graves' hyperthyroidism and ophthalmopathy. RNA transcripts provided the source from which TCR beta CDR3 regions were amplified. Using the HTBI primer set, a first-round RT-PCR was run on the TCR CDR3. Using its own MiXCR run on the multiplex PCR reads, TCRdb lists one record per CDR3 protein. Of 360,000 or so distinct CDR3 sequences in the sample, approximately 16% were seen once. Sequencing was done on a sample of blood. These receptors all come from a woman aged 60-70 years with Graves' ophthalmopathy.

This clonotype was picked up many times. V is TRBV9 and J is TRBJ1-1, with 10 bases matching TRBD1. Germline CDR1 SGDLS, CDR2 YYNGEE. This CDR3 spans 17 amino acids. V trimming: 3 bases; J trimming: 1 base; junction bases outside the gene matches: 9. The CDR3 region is CASSGGQGPRSNTEAFF. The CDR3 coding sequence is TGTGCCAGCAGCGGGGGACAGGGGCCCAGATCGAACACTGAAGCTTTCTTT.

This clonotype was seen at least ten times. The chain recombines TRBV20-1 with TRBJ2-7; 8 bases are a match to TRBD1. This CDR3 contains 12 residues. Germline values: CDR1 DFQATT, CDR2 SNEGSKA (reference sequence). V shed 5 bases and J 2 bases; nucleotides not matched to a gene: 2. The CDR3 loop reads CSAATGAYEQYF. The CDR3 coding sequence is TGCAGTGCTGCGACAGGGGCCTACGAGCAGTACTTC.

The CDR3 DNA sequence: TGTGCCAGTAGTCCCCCGACAGGGAGTATCAAAAACATTCAGTACTTC. Amino acids: CASSPPTGSIKNIQYF. The chain carries TRBV19 and TRBJ2-4, with 7 bases identical to TRBD1. From germline, CDR1 is LNHDA and CDR2 SQIVND (reference sequence). This CDR3 is 16 amino acids long. V dropped 5 bases and J dropped 3; count of bases not matched to a gene: 10.

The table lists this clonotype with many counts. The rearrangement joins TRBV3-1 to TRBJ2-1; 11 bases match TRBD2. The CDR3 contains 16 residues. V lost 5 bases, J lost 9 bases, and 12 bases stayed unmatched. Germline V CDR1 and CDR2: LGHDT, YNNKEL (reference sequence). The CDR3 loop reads CASSKMGSGRASEQFF. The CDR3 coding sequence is TGTGCCAGCAGCAAAATGGGTAGCGGGAGGGCCTCTGAGCAGTTCTTC.

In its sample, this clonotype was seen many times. DNA for the CDR3: TGCGCCAGCAGCCCAGGGGTCTCGGGTGGACTAGCGGTCTACGAGCAGTACTTC. The encoded protein is CASSPGVSGGLAVYEQYF. The chain is built from TRBV5-1 and TRBJ2-7; TRBD2 matches at 10 bases. Germline-derived CDR1 and CDR2 are SGHRS and YFSETQ. The CDR3 runs 18 residues. The V segment lost 4 bases and the J segment 3 bases; nucleotides outside the gene matches: 16.

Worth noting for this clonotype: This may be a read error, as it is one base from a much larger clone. The CDR3 protein is CASGGRDDQPQHF. The DNA for the CDR3 is TGTGCCAGCGGGGGAAGGGATGATCAGCCCCAGCATTTT. This chain joins TRBV3-1 and TRBJ1-5, with D perhaps TRBD1 (5 bases). The CDR3 is 13 amino acids. The V gene's germline CDR1 is LGHDT and CDR2 YNNKEL (reference sequence). V dropped 8 bases and J dropped 5 bases, with 13 bases sitting between them.

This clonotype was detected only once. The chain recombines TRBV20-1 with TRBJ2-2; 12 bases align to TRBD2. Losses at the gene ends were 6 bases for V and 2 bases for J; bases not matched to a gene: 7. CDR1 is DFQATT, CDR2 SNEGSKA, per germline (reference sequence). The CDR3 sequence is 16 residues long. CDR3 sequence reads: CSALLAGGPNTGELFF. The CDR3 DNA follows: TGCAGTGCGTTACTAGCGGGAGGACCTAACACCGGGGAGCTGTTTTTT.

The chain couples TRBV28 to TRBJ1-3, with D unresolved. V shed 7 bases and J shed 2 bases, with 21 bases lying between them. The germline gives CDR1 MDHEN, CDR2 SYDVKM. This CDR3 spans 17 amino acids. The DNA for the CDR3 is TGTGCCAGCACCCCGACGGGCCCCCCCAGCCCTGGAAACACCATATATTTT. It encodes CASTPTGPPSPGNTIYF.

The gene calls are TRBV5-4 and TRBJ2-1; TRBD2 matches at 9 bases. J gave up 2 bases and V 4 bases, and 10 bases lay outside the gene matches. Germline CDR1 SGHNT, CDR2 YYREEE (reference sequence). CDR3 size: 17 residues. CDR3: CASSARLAGITYNEQFF. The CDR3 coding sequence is TGTGCCAGCAGCGCCCGGCTAGCGGGGATTACCTACAATGAGCAGTTCTTC.